The present TCR beta chain was sequenced within a study of blood T cell repertoires in COVID-19. Only in-frame clones appear in the TCRdb table, and some are missing; sequencing was by immunoSEQ multiplex PCR. The sample holds some 190,000 clones, around 79% seen once. The CDR3 runs to 15 residues. V was pared by 0 bases and J by 2 bases, with 10 bases between. The germline gives CDR1 SGDLS, CDR2 YYNGEE. This clonotype originated in a woman in her forties or fifties with acute or convalescent COVID-19. The specimen sequenced was peripheral blood. The gene calls are TRBV9 and TRBJ2-3; D uncertain. CDR3 DNA: TGTGCCAGCAGCGTAGATCCCCAGGTCACAGATACGCAGTATTTT. The encoded protein is CASSVDPQVTDTQYF.